This T cell receptor (beta chain) was identified during a study of CD8 T cells in ankylosing spondylitis. This clonotype was seen many times. The antigen remains unidentified. Study-wide results and caveats: Some motif variants were previously reported in reactive arthritis synovial fluid and blood.

Per the germline V gene, CDR1 is SGHRS and CDR2 is YFSETQ. There are 14 residues in the CDR3. The V end lost 0 bases, the J end lost 4 bases, and 8 bases lay between the germline ends. The authors made TCR beta libraries by quantitative 5'-RACE with molecular barcodes. TCRdb recomputed calls from the 5' RACE reads with MiXCR, one row per CDR3 protein. This table holds some 140,000 distinct CDR3 sequences, 7% to 8% found once. The V call is TRBV5-1, the J call TRBJ2-1; D is unresolved. Sequenced: blood, either unsorted or a sorted T cell fraction (not recorded which). This TCR was sampled from a female donor with ankylosing spondylitis or in good health (not recorded which). The CDR3 DNA reads TGCGCCAGCAGCTTGGGACATCAATACAATGAGCAGTTCTTC. This translates into CASSLGHQYNEQFF.